This TCR beta chain was captured by sequencing in a study of blood T cell repertoires in COVID-19. Study-wide context: T cells, B-cell-depleted T cells, or PBMCs provided the cDNA or gDNA that served as material.

Original methodology: Counts of nucleated cells, estimated from reference gene primer amplification, were obtained. TCRdb's copy holds only in-frame clones and misses some; the assay was immunoSEQ multiplex PCR. V and J calls and clone size are those listed in that table; D and trimming were worked out from the DNA. The table includes 200,000 or so clones, about 82% detected once. Germline values: CDR1 LNHDA, CDR2 SQIVND (reference sequence). V lost 3 bases and J lost 2, with 10 bases in between. This CDR3 is built from 14 residues. The V gene is TRBV19, the J gene TRBJ1-1; D is possibly TRBD1 (6 bases). The receptor's source is a woman aged 25-40 years with acute or convalescent COVID-19. Sequences were obtained from peripheral blood. CDR3 amino acids: CASSIGQYNTEAFF. The CDR3 DNA reads as TGTGCCAGTAGTATCGGACAGTATAACACTGAAGCTTTCTTT.